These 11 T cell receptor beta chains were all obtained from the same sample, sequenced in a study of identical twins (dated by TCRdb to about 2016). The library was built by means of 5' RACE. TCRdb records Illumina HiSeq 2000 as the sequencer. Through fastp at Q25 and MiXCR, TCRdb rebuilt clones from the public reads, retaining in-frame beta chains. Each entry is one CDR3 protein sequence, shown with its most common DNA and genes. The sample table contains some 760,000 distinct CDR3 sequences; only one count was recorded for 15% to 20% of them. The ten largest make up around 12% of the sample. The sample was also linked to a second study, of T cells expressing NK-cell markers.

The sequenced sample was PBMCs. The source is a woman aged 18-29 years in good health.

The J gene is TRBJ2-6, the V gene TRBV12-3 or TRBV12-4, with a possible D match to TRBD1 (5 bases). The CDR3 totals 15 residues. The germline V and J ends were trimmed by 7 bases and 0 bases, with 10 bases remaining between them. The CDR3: CASNPGNSGANVLTF. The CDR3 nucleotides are TGTGCCAGCAACCCAGGGAACTCTGGGGCCAACGTCCTGACTTTC.

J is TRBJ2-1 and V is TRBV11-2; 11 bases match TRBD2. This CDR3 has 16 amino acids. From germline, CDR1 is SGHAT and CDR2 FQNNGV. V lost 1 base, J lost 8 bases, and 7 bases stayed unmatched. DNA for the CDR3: TGTGCCAGCAGCTTAGTTTCCGCTAGCGGGAGGTATGAGCAGTTCTTC. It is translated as CASSLVSASGRYEQFF.

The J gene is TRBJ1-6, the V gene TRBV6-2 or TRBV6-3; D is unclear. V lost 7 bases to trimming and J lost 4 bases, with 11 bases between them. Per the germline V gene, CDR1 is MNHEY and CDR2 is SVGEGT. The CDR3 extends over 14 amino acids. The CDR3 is CASTPRAYNSPLHF. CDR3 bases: TGTGCCAGCACCCCACGGGCGTATAATTCACCCCTCCACTTT.

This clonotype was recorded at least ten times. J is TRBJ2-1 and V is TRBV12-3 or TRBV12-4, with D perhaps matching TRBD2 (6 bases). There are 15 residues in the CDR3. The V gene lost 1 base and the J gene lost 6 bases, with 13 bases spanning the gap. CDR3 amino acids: CASSLGSGGVNEQFF. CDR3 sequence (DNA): TGTGCCAGCAGTTTAGGTAGCGGAGGCGTCAATGAGCAGTTCTTC.

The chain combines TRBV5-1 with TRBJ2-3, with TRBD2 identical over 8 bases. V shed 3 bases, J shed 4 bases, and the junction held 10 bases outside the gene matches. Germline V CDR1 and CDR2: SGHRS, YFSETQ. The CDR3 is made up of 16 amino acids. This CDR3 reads CASSWASGSISDTQYF. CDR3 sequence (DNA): TGCGCCAGCAGCTGGGCCAGCGGGAGTATTTCAGATACGCAGTATTTT.

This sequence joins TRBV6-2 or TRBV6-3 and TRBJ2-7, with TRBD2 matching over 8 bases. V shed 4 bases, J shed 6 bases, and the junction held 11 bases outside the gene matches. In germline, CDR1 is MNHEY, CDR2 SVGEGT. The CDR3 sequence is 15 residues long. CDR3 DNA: TGTGCCAGCAGTTCAATGGAGCGGGAGATCCCCGAGCAGTACTTC. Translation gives CASSSMEREIPEQYF.

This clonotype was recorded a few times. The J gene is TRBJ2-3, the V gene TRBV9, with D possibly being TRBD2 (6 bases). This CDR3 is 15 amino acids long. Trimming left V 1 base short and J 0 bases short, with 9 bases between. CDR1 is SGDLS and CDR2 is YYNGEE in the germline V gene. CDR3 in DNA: TGTGCCAGCAGCGTAACTAGCTATAGCACAGATACGCAGTATTTT. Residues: CASSVTSYSTDTQYF.

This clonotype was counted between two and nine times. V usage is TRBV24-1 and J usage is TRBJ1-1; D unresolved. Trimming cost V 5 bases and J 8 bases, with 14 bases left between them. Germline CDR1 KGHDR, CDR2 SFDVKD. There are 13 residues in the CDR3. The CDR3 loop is CATSVWAGKEAFF. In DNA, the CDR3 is TGTGCCACCAGTGTCTGGGCAGGAAAGGAAGCTTTCTTT.

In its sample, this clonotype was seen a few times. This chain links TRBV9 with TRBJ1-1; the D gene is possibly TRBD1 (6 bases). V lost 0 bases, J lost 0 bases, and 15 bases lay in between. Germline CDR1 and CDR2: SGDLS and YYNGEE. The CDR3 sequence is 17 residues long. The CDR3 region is CASSVAPGAGMNTEAFF. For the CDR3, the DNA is TGTGCCAGCAGCGTAGCTCCAGGGGCTGGGATGAACACTGAAGCTTTCTTT.

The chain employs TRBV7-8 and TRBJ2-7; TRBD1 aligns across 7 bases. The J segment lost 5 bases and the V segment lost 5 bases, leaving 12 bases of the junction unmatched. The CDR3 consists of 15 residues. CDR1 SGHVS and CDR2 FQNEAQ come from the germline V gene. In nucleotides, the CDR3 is TGTGCCAGCAGCCCCGCCGGGACAGTTAATCACGAGCAGTACTTC. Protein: CASSPAGTVNHEQYF.

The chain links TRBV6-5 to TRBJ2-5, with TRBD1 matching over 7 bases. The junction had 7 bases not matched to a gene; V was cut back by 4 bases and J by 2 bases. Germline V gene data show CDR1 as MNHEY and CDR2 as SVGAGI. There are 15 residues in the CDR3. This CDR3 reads CASSFSVRGQETQYF. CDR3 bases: TGTGCCAGCAGTTTCTCCGTCAGGGGGCAAGAGACCCAGTACTTC.